Following are 5 T cell receptor beta chains from one sample sequenced in a study of blood T cells in healthy people across ages. A second PCR, run for about 7 to 11 cycles, used a sample-barcoded 5' primer plus a J-beta primer mix. Each CDR3 protein is one row after TCRdb ran MiXCR on the 5' RACE reads. Of 950,000 to 1,200,000 distinct CDR3 sequences in the sample, about two fifths were seen once. The material sequenced was blood. These TCRs come from a young man in good health.

The chain employs TRBV27 and TRBJ1-6; D is ambiguous. The CDR3 runs to 18 residues. V lost 4 bases and J 5 bases, leaving 21 bases between the germline ends. Germline assignment: CDR1 MNHEY and CDR2 SMNVEV (reference sequence). Here the CDR3 DNA reads TGTGCCAGCAGTTGGGCCGGGCCAGACACAAACGATAATTCACCCCTCCACTTT. Translated: CASSWAGPDTNDNSPLHF.

This clonotype has a handful of counts. The chain joins TRBV7-2 to TRBJ2-3; D uncertain. Trimming left V 7 bases short and J 5 bases short, with 13 bases between. The length of the CDR3 is 13 residues. Germline V gives CDR1 SGHTA, CDR2 FQGNSA. The CDR3 loop is CASIPDSIDTQYF. For the CDR3, the DNA is TGTGCCAGCATCCCCGATAGTATAGATACGCAGTATTTT.

CDR3 in DNA: TGCAGTGCTCAACCCTATCGGCGGGGGGGCAGGAGCGCCTACAATGAGCAGTTCTTC. Translated: CSAQPYRRGGRSAYNEQFF. The chain recombines TRBV20-1 with TRBJ2-1; TRBD2 agrees at 9 bases. CDR1 and CDR2 (germline): DFQATT, SNEGSKA (reference sequence). The CDR3 runs 19 residues. Germline trimming cut 5 bases from V and 2 bases from J; bases unmatched to any gene: 19.

The chain couples TRBV20-1 to TRBJ2-5, with D possibly matching TRBD2 (7 bases). V dropped 6 bases and J dropped 4 bases, with 15 bases sitting between them. The germline V gene encodes CDR1 DFQATT and CDR2 SNEGSKA (reference sequence). CDR3 length: 13 residues. CDR3 sequence: CSATGGAPETQYF. The DNA for the CDR3 is TGCAGTGCAACGGGGGGCGCCCCAGAGACCCAGTACTTC.

The rearrangement uses TRBV29-1 and TRBJ2-3, with D maybe TRBD1 (5 bases). Trimming removed 3 bases at V and 2 bases at J, with 12 bases between. The CDR3 is 14 residues long. Looked up from germline, CDR1 is SQVTM and CDR2 is ANQGSEA. The CDR3 region is CSVDLGPLTDTQYF. CDR3 DNA sequence: TGCAGCGTTGATCTGGGGCCCCTCACAGATACGCAGTATTTT.